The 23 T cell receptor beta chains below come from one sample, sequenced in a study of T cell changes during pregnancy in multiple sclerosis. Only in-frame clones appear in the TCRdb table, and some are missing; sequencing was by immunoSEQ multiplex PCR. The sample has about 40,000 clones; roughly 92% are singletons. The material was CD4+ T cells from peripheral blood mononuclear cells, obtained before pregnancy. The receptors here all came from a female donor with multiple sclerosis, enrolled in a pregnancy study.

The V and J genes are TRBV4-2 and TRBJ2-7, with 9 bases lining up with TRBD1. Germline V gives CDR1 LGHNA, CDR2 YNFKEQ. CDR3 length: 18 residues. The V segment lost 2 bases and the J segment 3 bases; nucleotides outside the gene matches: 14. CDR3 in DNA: TGTGCCAGCAGCCAATTACCCGGGACAGGGTATGGCCACTACGAGCAGTACTTC. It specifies CASSQLPGTGYGHYEQYF.

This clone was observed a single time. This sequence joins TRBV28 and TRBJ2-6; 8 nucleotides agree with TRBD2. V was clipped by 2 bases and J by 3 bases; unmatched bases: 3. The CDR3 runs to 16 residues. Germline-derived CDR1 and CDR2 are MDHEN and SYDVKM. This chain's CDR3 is CASSLAGGIGANVLTF. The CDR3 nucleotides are TGTGCCAGCAGTTTAGCGGGAGGAATTGGGGCCAACGTCCTGACTTTC.

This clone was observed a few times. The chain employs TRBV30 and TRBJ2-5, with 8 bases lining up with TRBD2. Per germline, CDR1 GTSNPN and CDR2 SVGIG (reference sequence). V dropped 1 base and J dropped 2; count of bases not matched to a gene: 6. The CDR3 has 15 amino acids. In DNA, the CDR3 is TGTGCCTGGAGTGGGCTAGCGGGCCCTCAAGAGACCCAGTACTTC. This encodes CAWSGLAGPQETQYF.

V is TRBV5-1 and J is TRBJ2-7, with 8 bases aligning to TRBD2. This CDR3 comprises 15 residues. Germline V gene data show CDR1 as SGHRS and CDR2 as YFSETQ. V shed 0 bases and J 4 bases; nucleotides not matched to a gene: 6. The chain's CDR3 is CASSLAQREWYEQYF. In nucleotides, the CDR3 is TGCGCCAGCAGCTTGGCCCAGCGGGAGTGGTACGAGCAGTACTTC.

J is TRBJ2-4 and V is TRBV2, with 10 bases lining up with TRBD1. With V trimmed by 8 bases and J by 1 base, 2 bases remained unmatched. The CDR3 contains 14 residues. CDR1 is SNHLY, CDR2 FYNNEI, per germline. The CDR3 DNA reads TGTGCCAGCGGGACAGGGGCGGCCAAAAACATTCAGTACTTC. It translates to CASGTGAAKNIQYF. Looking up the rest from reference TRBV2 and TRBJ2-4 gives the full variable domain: EPEVTQTPSHQVTQMGQEVILRCVPISNHLYFYWYRQILGQKVEFLVSFYNNEISEKSEIFDDQFSVERPDGSNFTLKIRSTKLEDSAMYFCASGTGAAKNIQYFGAGTRLSVL.

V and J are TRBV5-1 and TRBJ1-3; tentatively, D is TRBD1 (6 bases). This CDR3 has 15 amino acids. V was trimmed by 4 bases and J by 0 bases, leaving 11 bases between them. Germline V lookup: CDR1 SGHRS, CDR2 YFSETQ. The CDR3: CASSTGQTSGNTIYF. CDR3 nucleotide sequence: TGCGCCAGCAGCACCGGACAGACCTCTGGAAACACCATATATTTT.

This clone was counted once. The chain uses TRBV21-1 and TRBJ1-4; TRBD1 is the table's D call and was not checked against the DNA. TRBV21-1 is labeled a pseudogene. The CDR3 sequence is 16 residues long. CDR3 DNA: TGTGCCAGCAGCACAAAAAAGACAGGGGGAAGAGAAAAACTGTTTTTT. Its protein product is CASSTKKTGGREKLFF.

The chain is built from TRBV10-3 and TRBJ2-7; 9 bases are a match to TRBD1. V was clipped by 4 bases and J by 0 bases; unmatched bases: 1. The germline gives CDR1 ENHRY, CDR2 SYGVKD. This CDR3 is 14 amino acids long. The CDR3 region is CAISGDRDSYEQYF. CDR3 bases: TGTGCCATCAGTGGGGACAGGGACTCCTACGAGCAGTACTTC.

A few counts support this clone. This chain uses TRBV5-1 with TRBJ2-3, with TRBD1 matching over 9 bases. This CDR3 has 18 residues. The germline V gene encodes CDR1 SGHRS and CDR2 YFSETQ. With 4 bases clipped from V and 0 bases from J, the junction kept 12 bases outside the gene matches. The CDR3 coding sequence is TGCGCCAGCAGCCGGGGACAGGGAGGGTCGACTAGCACAGATACGCAGTATTTT. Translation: CASSRGQGGSTSTDTQYF.

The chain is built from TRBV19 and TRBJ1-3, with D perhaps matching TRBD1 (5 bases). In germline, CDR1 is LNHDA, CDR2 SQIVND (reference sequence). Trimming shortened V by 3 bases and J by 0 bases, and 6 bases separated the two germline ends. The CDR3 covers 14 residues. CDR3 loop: CASSMGGSGNTIYF. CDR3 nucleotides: TGTGCCAGTAGTATGGGGGGCTCTGGAAACACCATATATTTT.

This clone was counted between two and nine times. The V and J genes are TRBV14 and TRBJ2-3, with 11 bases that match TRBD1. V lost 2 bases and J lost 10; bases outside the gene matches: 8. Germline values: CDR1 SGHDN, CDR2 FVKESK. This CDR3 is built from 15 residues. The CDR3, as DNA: TGTGCCAGCAGCCAACCCGGGACAGGGGGTAATCCGCAGTATTTT. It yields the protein CASSQPGTGGNPQYF.

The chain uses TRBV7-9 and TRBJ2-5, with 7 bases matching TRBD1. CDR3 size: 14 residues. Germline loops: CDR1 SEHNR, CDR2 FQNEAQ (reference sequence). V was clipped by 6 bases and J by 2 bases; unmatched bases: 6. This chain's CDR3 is CASRGTVPQETQYF. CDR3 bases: TGTGCCAGCAGAGGGACAGTACCGCAAGAGACCCAGTACTTC.

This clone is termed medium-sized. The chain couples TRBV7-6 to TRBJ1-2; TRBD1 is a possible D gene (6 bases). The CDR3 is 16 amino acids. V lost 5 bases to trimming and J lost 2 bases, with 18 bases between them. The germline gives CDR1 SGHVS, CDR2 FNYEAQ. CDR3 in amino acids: CASSESPDGQNYGYTF. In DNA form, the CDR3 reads TGTGCCAGCAGCGAGAGCCCCGACGGACAGAACTATGGCTACACCTTC.

CDR3: CASSERLAGAYEQYF. CDR3 coding DNA: TGTGCCAGCAGTGAAAGGCTAGCGGGAGCCTACGAGCAGTACTTC. This chain links TRBV2 with TRBJ2-7; 10 bases line up with TRBD2. Per germline, CDR1 SNHLY and CDR2 FYNNEI. Germline trimming cut 2 bases from V and 2 bases from J; bases unmatched to any gene: 3. The CDR3 spans 15 residues.

CDR3 protein: CASSPTSGSITDTQYF. DNA of the CDR3: TGTGCCAGCTCACCTACTAGCGGGAGTATAACAGATACGCAGTATTTT. The gene calls are TRBV18 and TRBJ2-3, with 11 positions matching TRBD2. Germline assignment: CDR1 KGHSH and CDR2 LQKENI. This CDR3 spans 16 amino acids. The trim removed 3 bases at V and 3 bases at J, leaving 5 bases unmatched.

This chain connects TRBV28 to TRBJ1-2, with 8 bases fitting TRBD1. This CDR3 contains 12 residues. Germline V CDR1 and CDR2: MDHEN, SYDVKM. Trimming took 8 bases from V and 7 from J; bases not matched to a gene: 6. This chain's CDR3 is CASFTGGFGYTF. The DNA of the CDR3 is TGTGCCAGCTTCACAGGGGGTTTTGGCTACACCTTC.

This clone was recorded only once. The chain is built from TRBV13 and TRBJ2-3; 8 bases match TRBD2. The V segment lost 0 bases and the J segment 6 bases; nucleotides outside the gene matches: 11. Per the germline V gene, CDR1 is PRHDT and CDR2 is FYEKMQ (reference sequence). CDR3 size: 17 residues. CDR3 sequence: CASSLGLGGSSGDTQYF. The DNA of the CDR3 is TGTGCCAGCAGCTTAGGCCTGGGGGGATCTAGCGGGGATACGCAGTATTTT.

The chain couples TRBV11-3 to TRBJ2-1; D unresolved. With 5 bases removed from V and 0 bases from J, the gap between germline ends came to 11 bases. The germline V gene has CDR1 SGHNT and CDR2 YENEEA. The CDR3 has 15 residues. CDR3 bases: TGTGCCAGCAGCCATAGCCGGAGCTCCTACAATGAGCAGTTCTTC. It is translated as CASSHSRSSYNEQFF. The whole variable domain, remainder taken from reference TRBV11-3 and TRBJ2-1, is EAGVVQSPRYKIIEKKQPVAFWCNPISGHNTLYWYLQNLGQGPELLIRYENEEAVDDSQLPKDRFSAERLKGVDSTLKIQPAELGDSAVYLCASSHSRSSYNEQFFGPGTRLTVL.

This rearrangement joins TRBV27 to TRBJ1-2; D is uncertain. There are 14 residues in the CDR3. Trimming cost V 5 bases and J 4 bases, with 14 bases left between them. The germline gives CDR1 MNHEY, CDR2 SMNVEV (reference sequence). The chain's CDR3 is CASSLVPGSYGYTF. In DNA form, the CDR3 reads TGTGCCAGCAGTCTCGTACCCGGGAGCTATGGCTACACCTTC.

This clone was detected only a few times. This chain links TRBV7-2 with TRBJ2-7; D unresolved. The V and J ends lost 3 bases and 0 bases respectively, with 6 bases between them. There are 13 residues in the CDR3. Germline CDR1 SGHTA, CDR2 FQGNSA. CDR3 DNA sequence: TGTGCCAGCAGCTTTCCGGGCTCCTACGAGCAGTACTTC. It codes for CASSFPGSYEQYF.

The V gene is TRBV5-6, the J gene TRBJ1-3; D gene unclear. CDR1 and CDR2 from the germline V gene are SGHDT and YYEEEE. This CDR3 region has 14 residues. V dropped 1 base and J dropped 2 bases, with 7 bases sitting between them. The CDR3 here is CASSLPQAGNTIYF. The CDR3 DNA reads TGTGCCAGCAGCTTGCCCCAGGCTGGAAACACCATATATTTT.

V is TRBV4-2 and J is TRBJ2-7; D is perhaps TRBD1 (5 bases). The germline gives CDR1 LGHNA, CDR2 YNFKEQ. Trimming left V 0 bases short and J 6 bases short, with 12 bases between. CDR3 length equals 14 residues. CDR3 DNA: TGTGCCAGCAGCCAAGAACCAGGGTTGGGCGAGCAGTACTTC. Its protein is CASSQEPGLGEQYF.

The CDR3 bases are TGTGCCAGCAGTTTCGGGACAGGCGATTACCAAGAGACCCAGTACTTC. This sequence encodes CASSFGTGDYQETQYF. The chain links TRBV28 to TRBJ2-5; 8 bases agree with TRBD1. V dropped 3 bases and J dropped 0; count of bases not matched to a gene: 6. The CDR3 loop spans 16 amino acids. The germline gives CDR1 MDHEN, CDR2 SYDVKM.